What follows describes a single T cell receptor (beta chain). Its antigen is unidentified. Sequenced by immunoSEQ multiplex PCR; TCRdb stores in-frame clones only, minus some. The sample lists some 86,000 clones, approximately 91% seen once, with more than 5.5% in the top ten. Germline CDR1 reads MNHNY; CDR2 reads SVGAGI (reference sequence). CDR3 length equals 15 residues. V lost 0 bases to trimming and J lost 4 bases, with 10 bases between them. This sample is drawn from a study of OX40 agonist ivuxolimab in advanced cancers. Study findings and constraints: At 0.1 to 3.0 mg/kg and by week 6, CD4+ and CD8+ T cells in the blood had expanded clonally. Also showing low normalized T-cell clonal expansion were some of the nonresponders.

This receptor was taken from an adult with an advanced solid tumor such as melanoma, head and neck, liver or kidney cancer. This chain joins TRBV6-6 and TRBJ1-5, with D hard to call. Here the sequenced sample was CD4+ or CD8+ T cells sorted from blood, taken in a trial of the OX40 agonist ivuxolimab. CDR3 region: CASSYSFAQNQPQHF. DNA of the CDR3: TGTGCCAGCAGTTACTCTTTTGCTCAAAATCAGCCCCAGCATTTT.